The T cell receptor beta chain described here comes from a study of Graves' ophthalmopathy and Graves' hyperthyroidism. At least ten counts were recorded for this clonotype. As the template, RNA transcripts were used to amplify TCR beta CDR3 regions. HTBI primers served in a first-round RT-PCR, which a second-round multiplex PCR followed. Each CDR3 protein is one row after TCRdb ran MiXCR on the multiplex PCR reads. The sample consists of almost 400,000 distinct CDR3 sequences, roughly 18% of them appearing once. Enrollment excluded any patients with other autoimmune diseases, uncontrolled infections, pregnancy or lactation. The starting material, about 9.9 ml of fresh peripheral blood, provided the PBMCs. The V and J ends lost 4 bases and 4 bases, in that order; junction bases with no gene match: 7. From germline, CDR1 is SGHRS and CDR2 YFSETQ. The CDR3 extends over 15 amino acids.

The sequence derives from a woman aged 18-30 years with Graves' ophthalmopathy. The sequenced sample consisted of peripheral blood. This chain uses TRBV5-1 with TRBJ2-5; 10 bases are a match to TRBD1. CDR3 nucleotides: TGCGCCAGCAGCCCGGGACAGGGGAGAGCAGAGACCCAGTACTTC. Protein: CASSPGQGRAETQYF.